One sample yielded the 25 T cell receptor beta chains listed below, sequenced in a study of shared clonotypes between healthy human individuals. The table came from immunoSEQ multiplex PCR; TCRdb's copy has only in-frame clones and leaves some out. The sample includes approximately 1.1 million clones, roughly 74% of them seen just once. Sequenced sample: memory CD4+ T cells from PBMCs. The subset: CD45RA-negative fraction. The origin of the receptors is a man aged 18 to 30 in good health. Some clones in this sample may be carry-over from other donors' samples.

Turning to this clone: This CDR3 is also generated by other DNA sequences in the sample. This chain connects TRBV7-2 to TRBJ2-1, with a possible D match to TRBD2 (5 bases). Trimming shortened V by 0 bases and J by 2 bases, and 8 bases separated the two germline ends. Per germline, CDR1 SGHTA and CDR2 FQGNSA. This CDR3 is 15 amino acids long. The CDR3 DNA reads TGTGCCAGCAGCTTAGCACTAGGAACCTACAATGAGCAGTTCTTC. Translated, it gives CASSLALGTYNEQFF. Based on the CDR3 plus reference TRBV7-2 and TRBJ2-1, the full variable domain is GAGVSQSPSNKVTEKGKDVELRCDPISGHTALYWYRQSLGQGLEFLIYFQGNSAPDKSGLPSDRFSAERTGGSVSTLTIQRTQQEDSAVYLCASSLALGTYNEQFFGPGTRLTVL.

V is TRBV2 and J is TRBJ1-5; no reliable D call. Germline-derived CDR1 and CDR2 are SNHLY and FYNNEI. Between the trimmed V and J ends, which lost 2 bases and 7 bases, there was a span of 12 bases. The CDR3 has 14 amino acids. This chain's CDR3 is CASSERAPRQPQHF. The CDR3 DNA sequence: TGTGCCAGCAGTGAAAGGGCCCCGCGACAGCCCCAGCATTTT.

This chain links TRBV5-6 with TRBJ2-7, with a weak D call TRBD2 (5 bases). Germline V gene sequence: CDR1 SGHDT, CDR2 YYEEEE. The CDR3 is 16 amino acids. V lost 0 bases, J lost 1 base, and 14 bases lay in between. CDR3 nucleotide sequence: TGTGCCAGCAGCTTGGTTCCCAGCGGATATTCCTACGAGCAGTACTTC. Residues: CASSLVPSGYSYEQYF.

CDR3 in amino acids: CASSPSAGRTEAFF. The CDR3 bases are TGTGCCAGCTCACCATCGGCAGGGCGGACTGAAGCTTTCTTT. The chain couples TRBV18 to TRBJ1-1, with D maybe TRBD1 (5 bases). The CDR3 extends over 14 amino acids. Germline V lookup: CDR1 KGHSH, CDR2 LQKENI. V lost 2 bases to trimming and J lost 5 bases, with 12 bases between them.

V gene TRBV19 combines with J gene TRBJ2-6, with D possibly matching TRBD2 (6 bases). The germline V gene encodes CDR1 LNHDA and CDR2 SQIVND (reference sequence). There are 18 residues in the CDR3. Trimming took 3 bases from V and 5 from J, leaving 20 bases between them. The CDR3 DNA reads as TGTGCCAGTAGTATGTTCGGGGTTGGTGGCGGGAGGGCCAACGTCCTGACTTTC. It codes for CASSMFGVGGGRANVLTF.

The chain is built from TRBV7-9 and TRBJ1-3; weak D call: TRBD1 (5 bases). Germline assignment: CDR1 SEHNR and CDR2 FQNEAQ (reference sequence). The CDR3 loop spans 14 amino acids. V lost 5 bases, J lost 6 bases, and 14 bases lay in between. CDR3 coding DNA: TGTGCCAGCAGCCCCATGGGGGGTGTAAACACCATATATTTT. It yields the protein CASSPMGGVNTIYF.

The V call is TRBV25-1, the J call TRBJ2-5; TRBD2 agrees at 14 bases. This CDR3 spans 17 amino acids. The germline V gene encodes CDR1 MGHDK and CDR2 SYGVNS. V gave up 3 bases and J gave up 6 bases; unmatched junction bases: 9. The CDR3 region is CASSDPGLAGALKTQYF. The DNA for the CDR3 is TGTGCCAGCAGTGACCCGGGACTAGCGGGAGCTTTAAAGACCCAGTACTTC.

The chain uses TRBV5-5 and TRBJ2-7, with 11 positions matching TRBD2. The germline V gene has CDR1 SGHKS and CDR2 YYEKEE (reference sequence). V was clipped by 4 bases and J by 3 bases; unmatched bases: 9. CDR3 size: 16 residues. Here the CDR3 reads CASSRGGGTSGYEQYF. The CDR3 DNA is TGTGCCAGCAGCCGAGGGGGTGGGACTAGCGGCTACGAGCAGTACTTC.

The count of this clone is one. The V call is TRBV5-1, the J call TRBJ2-1; 8 nucleotides align to TRBD2. This CDR3 region has 16 residues. V shed 2 bases, J shed 8 bases, and the junction held 12 bases outside the gene matches. Looked up from germline, CDR1 is SGHRS and CDR2 is YFSETQ. CDR3 bases: TGCGCCAGCAGCTTTGTTCTAAGCGGGAGTCCAGATGAGCAGTTCTTC. This gives the protein CASSFVLSGSPDEQFF.

The chain recombines TRBV21-1 with TRBJ2-7; TRBD1, the table's D call, lacks a check against the DNA. TRBV21-1 is deemed a pseudogene. The CDR3 is 15 residues long. CDR3 nucleotides: TGTGCCAGCAGCAAAGCGGACAGTGAAGCCTACGAGCAGTACTTC. Residues: CASSKADSEAYEQYF.

The gene calls are TRBV28 and TRBJ2-7; D is unclear. Germline CDR1 MDHEN, CDR2 SYDVKM. The CDR3 covers 13 residues. Trimming stripped 7 bases from V and 1 base from J, with 11 bases between. The DNA for the CDR3 is TGTGCCAGCACGGCAGGAGATTCCTACGAGCAGTACTTC. It translates to CASTAGDSYEQYF. Based on the CDR3 plus reference TRBV28 and TRBJ2-7, the full variable domain is DVKVTQSSRYLVKRTGEKVFLECVQDMDHENMFWYRQDPGLGLRLIYFSYDVKMKEKGDIPEGYSVSREKKERFSLILESASTNQTSMYLCASTAGDSYEQYFGPGTRLTVT.

The V call is TRBV5-1, the J call TRBJ2-7, with D perhaps TRBD2 (6 bases). The CDR3 is made up of 15 amino acids. Trimming left V 0 bases short and J 3 bases short, with 13 bases between. CDR1 and CDR2 from the germline V gene are SGHRS and YFSETQ. The CDR3 region is CASSLAWDSFYEQYF. The CDR3, as DNA: TGCGCCAGCAGCTTGGCGTGGGACTCTTTCTACGAGCAGTACTTC.

Worth noting for this clone: This sample includes further DNA sequences coding for the same CDR3. In DNA form, the CDR3 reads TGTGCCAGCAGCGTAGCTTCAGGAAATTCCTACAATGAGCAGTTCTTC. This gives the protein CASSVASGNSYNEQFF. The chain links TRBV9 to TRBJ2-1, with no clear D. The CDR3 runs to 16 residues. Germline CDR1 reads SGDLS; CDR2 reads YYNGEE. V gave up 0 bases and J gave up 1 base, with 11 bases separating them.

The chain links TRBV19 to TRBJ2-1, with 11 positions matching TRBD2. The CDR3 spans 16 residues. Germline trimming cut 4 bases from V and 3 bases from J; bases unmatched to any gene: 5. Germline CDR1 LNHDA, CDR2 SQIVND (reference sequence). Here the CDR3 reads CASSRGTSGVYNEQFF. CDR3 in DNA: TGTGCCAGTAGTAGGGGGACTAGCGGAGTCTACAATGAGCAGTTCTTC.

The CDR3 sequence is CASSPSAMNTEAFF. DNA of the CDR3: TGTGCCAGCTCACCATCGGCTATGAACACTGAAGCTTTCTTT. This rearrangement joins TRBV18 to TRBJ1-1; no reliable D call. The V end lost 2 bases, the J end lost 0 bases, and 7 bases lay between the germline ends. The CDR3 covers 14 residues. Germline V gene lookup returns CDR1 KGHSH and CDR2 LQKENI.

The CDR3 spells CASSYSSSEAYEQYF. The CDR3 DNA reads as TGTGCCAGCAGTTACTCGTCTAGCGAAGCCTACGAGCAGTACTTC. The chain recombines TRBV6-6 with TRBJ2-7; perhaps TRBD2 as D (6 bases). The CDR3 spans 15 residues. The germline gives CDR1 MNHNY, CDR2 SVGAGI (reference sequence). V lost 0 bases and J lost 2, with 11 bases in between.

This rearrangement joins TRBV2 to TRBJ2-2; 9 bases match TRBD2. Germline loops: CDR1 SNHLY, CDR2 FYNNEI. The V and J ends lost 6 bases and 2 bases, in that order; junction bases with no gene match: 4. The CDR3 runs 15 residues. Here the CDR3 DNA reads TGTGCCAGCAGGACCGGGACTAGCAACACCGGGGAGCTGTTTTTT. Encoded protein: CASRTGTSNTGELFF.

J is TRBJ1-2 and V is TRBV5-1, with 7 bases lining up with TRBD1. Germline trimming cut 3 bases from V and 1 base from J; bases unmatched to any gene: 6. The CDR3 extends over 15 amino acids. Germline V gene sequence: CDR1 SGHRS, CDR2 YFSETQ. The CDR3 here is CASSSQGSNNYGYTF. CDR3 nucleotides: TGCGCCAGCAGCTCACAGGGGTCAAATAACTATGGCTACACCTTC. Variable domain in full (rest from reference TRBV5-1 and TRBJ1-2): KAGVTQTPRYLIKTRGQQVTLSCSPISGHRSVSWYQQTPGQGLQFLFEYFSETQRNKGNFPGRFSGRQFSNSRSEMNVSTLELGDSALYLCASSSQGSNNYGYTFGSGTRLTVV.

A single count supports this clone. The CDR3 sequence: CASSRARGDTQYF. For the CDR3, the DNA is TGTGCCAGCAGTCGAGCGAGGGGAGATACGCAGTATTTT. The V and J genes are TRBV27 and TRBJ2-3; D assignment may be TRBD1 or TRBD2 (5 bases each). Trimming removed 5 bases at V and 5 bases at J, with 11 bases between. This CDR3 contains 13 residues. Germline loops: CDR1 MNHEY, CDR2 SMNVEV (reference sequence).

The count of this clone is one. This chain joins TRBV7-2 and TRBJ1-2; D is uncertain. The V and J ends lost 5 bases and 7 bases respectively, with 14 bases between them. The CDR3 loop spans 13 amino acids. CDR1 and CDR2 (germline): SGHTA, FQGNSA. The CDR3 loop is CASSNRIGGGYTF. CDR3 nucleotides: TGTGCCAGCAGCAATAGAATAGGTGGTGGCTACACCTTC.

On this clone itself: The sample carries other DNA sequences with the same CDR3. The V call is TRBV5-1, the J call TRBJ1-3; D remains ambiguous. Per the germline V gene, CDR1 is SGHRS and CDR2 is YFSETQ. The CDR3 length is 15 residues. V was cut by 4 bases and J by 0 bases, with 11 bases left in between. The CDR3 reads CASSPGRNSGNTIYF. CDR3 bases: TGCGCCAGCAGCCCCGGGAGGAACTCTGGAAACACCATATATTTT.

The rearrangement uses TRBV5-1 and TRBJ2-7; TRBD2 matches at 8 bases. The CDR3 runs 14 residues. Per the germline V gene, CDR1 is SGHRS and CDR2 is YFSETQ. After removal of 4 bases from V and 7 bases from J, the junction contained 10 bases not matched to a gene. For the CDR3, the DNA is TGCGCCAGCAGCCCTGAAAGCGGGAGATTGGAGCAGTACTTC. Residues: CASSPESGRLEQYF. Drawing the rest from reference TRBV5-1 and TRBJ2-7, the complete variable domain is KAGVTQTPRYLIKTRGQQVTLSCSPISGHRSVSWYQQTPGQGLQFLFEYFSETQRNKGNFPGRFSGRQFSNSRSEMNVSTLELGDSALYLCASSPESGRLEQYFGPGTRLTVT.

The gene calls are TRBV2 and TRBJ2-2, with D maybe TRBD2 (7 bases). With 6 bases removed from V and 4 bases from J, the gap between germline ends came to 15 bases. The germline CDR1 and CDR2 sequences are SNHLY and FYNNEI. This CDR3 has 15 amino acids. CDR3: CASSPSRGLTGELFF. CDR3 sequence (DNA): TGTGCCAGCAGCCCCTCGCGGGGGCTCACCGGGGAGCTGTTTTTT. Together with reference TRBV2 and TRBJ2-2, the CDR3 gives the full variable domain: EPEVTQTPSHQVTQMGQEVILRCVPISNHLYFYWYRQILGQKVEFLVSFYNNEISEKSEIFDDQFSVERPDGSNFTLKIRSTKLEDSAMYFCASSPSRGLTGELFFGEGSRLTVL.

Only one count was recorded for this clone. This sequence joins TRBV20-1 and TRBJ2-7; 7 bases align to TRBD1. Germline V gives CDR1 DFQATT, CDR2 SNEGSKA (reference sequence). The CDR3 covers 11 residues. V shed 7 bases, J shed 4 bases, and the junction held 4 bases outside the gene matches. The DNA for the CDR3 is TGCAGTGGTCTACAGGGGTACGAGCAGTACTTC. Its protein is CSGLQGYEQYF.

The V call is TRBV7-8, the J call TRBJ2-5; a possible D gene is TRBD1 (5 bases). V gave up 3 bases and J gave up 6 bases, with 11 bases separating them. Per germline, CDR1 SGHVS and CDR2 FQNEAQ. The CDR3 has 13 residues. The DNA of the CDR3 is TGTGCCAGCAGCTTGTGGACAAGACAGACCCAGTACTTC. Translation gives CASSLWTRQTQYF.